Listed below are T cell receptor beta chains from one sample, sequenced in a study of cytomegalovirus exposure and HLA in healthy donors. Some clones are missing from TCRdb's copy, which holds only in-frame ones; the method was immunoSEQ multiplex PCR. The repertoire includes about 140,000 clones, about three quarters of them detected once, and under 2% sits in the top ten. Material for sequencing was PBMCs. These receptors were collected from a female donor in good health and CMV-seronegative. CDR3s include the opening cysteine and the closing phenylalanine or tryptophan. Each record gives: clone size, V gene, D gene, J gene, CDR3 protein, CDR3 DNA. A D gene is named only where the DNA matches it firmly. Clone size appears in some rows only: once, few, many, or a class for an expanded clone.

clone size: few
V gene: TRBV15
D gene: TRBD1
J gene: TRBJ1-6
CDR3 protein: CATSRPQGNYNSPLHF
CDR3 DNA: TGTGCCACCAGCAGACCACAGGGGAATTATAATTCACCCCTCCACTTT

clone size: few
V gene: TRBV9
D gene: NA
J gene: TRBJ2-7
CDR3 protein: CASSVGQTYEQYF
CDR3 DNA: TGTGCCAGCAGCGTAGGGCAGACCTACGAGCAGTACTTC

clone size: few
V gene: TRBV6-5
D gene: NA
J gene: TRBJ1-1
CDR3 protein: CASSARRGNTEAFF
CDR3 DNA: TGTGCCAGCAGTGCTCGCAGGGGGAACACTGAAGCTTTCTTT

clone size: once
V gene: TRBV9
D gene: TRBD1
J gene: TRBJ2-7
CDR3 protein: CASSAGTGPPYEQYF
CDR3 DNA: TGTGCCAGCAGCGCCGGGACAGGGCCTCCTTACGAGCAGTACTTC

clone size: few
V gene: TRBV5-4
D gene: TRBD2
J gene: TRBJ2-3
CDR3 protein: CASSLSGGAIDTQYF
CDR3 DNA: TGTGCCAGCAGCTTAAGCGGGGGGGCCATAGATACGCAGTATTTT

clone size: NA
V gene: TRBV15
D gene: TRBD1
J gene: TRBJ1-2
CDR3 protein: CATSRMTGDHGYTF
CDR3 DNA: TGTGCCACCAGCAGGATGACAGGGGATCATGGCTACACCTTC

clone size: NA
V gene: TRBV1
D gene: NA
J gene: TRBJ2-1
CDR3 protein: CTSSQALAGGRNNEQFF
CDR3 DNA: TGCACCAGCAGCCAAGCCCTAGCGGGGGGGCGGAACAATGAGCAGTTCTTC

clone size: NA
V gene: TRBV5-1
D gene: TRBD1
J gene: TRBJ2-7
CDR3 protein: CASSSGQVGSYEQYF
CDR3 DNA: TGCGCCAGCAGCTCCGGACAGGTGGGGTCATACGAGCAGTACTTC

clone size: NA
V gene: TRBV5-1
D gene: NA
J gene: TRBJ1-1
CDR3 protein: CASSPSAGDTFF
CDR3 DNA: TGCGCCAGCAGCCCTTCGGCAGGGGATACTTTCTTT

clone size: NA
V gene: TRBV7-3
D gene: TRBD2
J gene: TRBJ2-3
CDR3 protein: CASSSLSGSFGTDTQYF
CDR3 DNA: TGTGCCAGCAGCTCCCTTAGCGGGAGTTTCGGGACAGATACGCAGTATTTT

clone size: NA
V gene: TRBV6-5
D gene: NA
J gene: TRBJ1-1
CDR3 protein: CASSDGANTEAFF
CDR3 DNA: TGTGCCAGCAGTGATGGGGCGAACACTGAAGCTTTCTTT

clone size: few
V gene: TRBV12-5
D gene: NA
J gene: TRBJ1-1
CDR3 protein: CASGSYTVLNTEAFF
CDR3 DNA: TGTGCTAGTGGTTCCTATACAGTGCTGAACACTGAAGCTTTCTTT

clone size: NA
V gene: TRBV19
D gene: TRBD2
J gene: TRBJ2-1
CDR3 protein: CASSGVAGAYNEQFF
CDR3 DNA: TGTGCCAGTAGCGGGGTAGCGGGGGCCTACAATGAGCAGTTCTTC

clone size: NA
V gene: TRBV7-9
D gene: TRBD1
J gene: TRBJ1-2
CDR3 protein: CASSSERQGSFYGYTF
CDR3 DNA: TGTGCCAGCAGCTCGGAAAGACAGGGGTCGTTCTATGGCTACACCTTC

clone size: few
V gene: TRBV30
D gene: NA
J gene: TRBJ1-1
CDR3 protein: CAWSRGMNTEAFF
CDR3 DNA: TGTGCCTGGAGTAGGGGGATGAACACTGAAGCTTTCTTT

clone size: few
V gene: TRBV4-2
D gene: NA
J gene: TRBJ2-7
CDR3 protein: CASSHELATSYEQYF
CDR3 DNA: TGTGCCAGCAGCCATGAACTAGCTACCTCCTACGAGCAGTACTTC

clone size: NA
V gene: TRBV6-5
D gene: TRBD1
J gene: TRBJ1-6
CDR3 protein: CASGTGQDNSPLHF
CDR3 DNA: TGTGCAAGTGGGACGGGACAGGATAATTCACCCCTCCACTTT

clone size: once
V gene: TRBV27
D gene: TRBD2
J gene: TRBJ2-1
CDR3 protein: CASSPSVAGGSYNEQFF
CDR3 DNA: TGTGCCAGCAGTCCATCGGTAGCGGGGGGCTCCTACAATGAGCAGTTCTTC

clone size: NA
V gene: TRBV5-6
D gene: NA
J gene: TRBJ1-1
CDR3 protein: CASSLLNMGGMAFF
CDR3 DNA: TGTGCCAGCAGCCTCCTCAACATGGGGGGTATGGCTTTCTTT

clone size: NA
V gene: TRBV14
D gene: TRBD1
J gene: TRBJ2-1
CDR3 protein: CASSPRTGIGVNEQFF
CDR3 DNA: TGTGCCAGCAGCCCCCGGACAGGGATAGGCGTCAATGAGCAGTTCTTC

clone size: NA
V gene: TRBV28
D gene: NA
J gene: TRBJ1-3
CDR3 protein: CALGAPSGNTIYF
CDR3 DNA: TGTGCCCTTGGGGCACCCTCTGGAAACACCATATATTTT

clone size: NA
V gene: TRBV19
D gene: NA
J gene: TRBJ2-5
CDR3 protein: CASSIGVRSEETQYF
CDR3 DNA: TGTGCCAGTAGTATAGGGGTGCGGTCGGAAGAGACCCAGTACTTC

clone size: few
V gene: TRBV5-8
D gene: TRBD2
J gene: TRBJ2-2
CDR3 protein: CASSLSSGGAAGELFF
CDR3 DNA: TGTGCCAGCAGCTTGTCCAGCGGGGGGGCCGCTGGGGAGCTGTTTTTT

clone size: NA
V gene: TRBV9
D gene: TRBD1
J gene: TRBJ1-2
CDR3 protein: CASSVEDRGRRDYGYTF
CDR3 DNA: TGTGCCAGCAGCGTAGAGGACAGGGGGCGTAGGGATTATGGCTACACCTTC

clone size: NA
V gene: TRBV11-2
D gene: NA
J gene: TRBJ2-7
CDR3 protein: CASSLTTYEQYF
CDR3 DNA: TGTGCCAGCAGCTTAACCACTTACGAGCAGTACTTC

clone size: NA
V gene: TRBV5-1
D gene: NA
J gene: TRBJ2-3
CDR3 protein: CASSWAGSTDTQYF
CDR3 DNA: TGCGCCAGCAGCTGGGCGGGGAGCACAGATACGCAGTATTTT

clone size: NA
V gene: TRBV6-6
D gene: NA
J gene: TRBJ1-5
CDR3 protein: CASSLWEGEGNQPQHF
CDR3 DNA: TGTGCCAGCAGTCTCTGGGAGGGGGAGGGAAATCAGCCCCAGCATTTT